This T cell receptor (beta chain) stems from a study of CD8 T cells in ankylosing spondylitis (dated by TCRdb to about 2017). Broadly, across the study: T cell receptor beta repertoires were profiled in healthy donors and ankylosing spondylitis patients so that disease-linked TCR variants could be found. Samples of peripheral blood were taken, and for ankylosing spondylitis patients, synovial fluid was collected as well. The full study cohort was made up of 20 to 25 ankylosing spondylitis patients and more than 90 healthy donors. Points the paper makes about the study in general: A TCR beta motif made up of under ten highly homologous amino acid variants appeared to be characteristic of blood from ankylosing spondylitis patients. Significant enrichment of the disease-linked clones was reported in matched synovial fluid samples from ankylosing spondylitis patients. Some motif variants had previously been reported in the synovial fluid and blood of reactive arthritis patients, which suggests shared mechanisms of disease initiation. The disease-linked clones had a CD8+ phenotype and were found at relatively low frequencies in peripheral blood.

The germline V gene (reference sequence) sets CDR1 to DFQATT and CDR2 to SNEGSKA. CDR3 length: 15 amino acids, cysteine to phenylalanine. Here the CDR3 DNA is all that survives: 45 bases in frame from base 1. Unmatched junction bases come to 2, with V trimmed by 0 bases and J by 4 bases. Sequencing was carried out with an Illumina HiSeq 2500. Quantitative 5'-RACE with molecular barcodes was the method used to prepare the TCR beta libraries. As for the original processing: A new computational method, built on a probabilistic model of VDJ rearrangement, was used to identify disease-linked TCR variants. The raw public data were reprocessed by TCRdb itself: fastp quality trimming at Q25, MiXCR clonotype calling, in-frame beta chains only. Duplicate CDR3 protein sequences are folded into a single record with the most common DNA and genes. Clone size and V and J calls follow TCRdb, not the original study. This sample comprises some 220,000 distinct CDR3 sequences, approximately 8.4% of them detected only once. The ten largest account for around 4.4% of the sample.

This clonotype appeared many times. This clone's antigen is unknown. The sample holds no much larger clone one base away, and base qualities are not on file. Recombination linked TRBV20-1 to TRBJ2-3; 12 junctional bases match TRBD2. The clonotype was recovered from a female donor with ankylosing spondylitis or in good health (not recorded which). Source material: blood, either unsorted or a sorted T cell fraction (not recorded which). For the CDR3, the sequence is CSARDPSGRADTQYF. Read as DNA, the sequence is TGCAGTGCTAGAGATCCTAGCGGGAGGGCAGATACGCAGTATTTT.